Below, 8 T cell receptor beta chains from the same sample are listed, as sequenced in a study of type 1 regulatory T cells (dated by TCRdb to about 2021). The paper as a whole reports these results and caveats: Compared with non-Tr1 cells, Tr1 cells had a TCR repertoire that was more restricted, a finding the study read as clonal expansion induced by alloantigen.

Sequencing instrument: Illumina MiSeq. Through fastp at Q25 and MiXCR, TCRdb rebuilt clones from the public reads, retaining in-frame beta chains. One record per CDR3 amino acid sequence lists the most common genes and DNA. This sample has around 64,000 distinct CDR3 sequences in its table, and 20% to 25% of those were observed once. 8.3% of the sample is held by the ten biggest clonotypes. No antigen has been assigned to these receptors. The sequencing input was cultured type 1 regulatory T (Tr1) cells, either the whole culture or a sorted fraction (not recorded which). According to the study, the label for this sample's cell subset or site signals: type 1 regulatory T cells sorted from the T-allo10 product. Receptors originate from a human donor in good health.

The chain is built from TRBV10-3 and TRBJ2-7, with 13 positions matching TRBD2. With V trimmed by 0 bases and J by 7 bases, 6 bases remained unmatched. The CDR3 is 16 amino acids. In germline, CDR1 is ENHRY, CDR2 SYGVKD. CDR3 bases: TGTGCCATCAGTGAGTCAGGACTAGCGGGAGTGGGGGAGCAGTACTTC. Residues: CAISESGLAGVGEQYF.

This clonotype was found a few times. The V gene is TRBV5-1, the J gene TRBJ2-1, with 8 bases that match TRBD2. This CDR3 spans 15 amino acids. In germline, CDR1 is SGHRS, CDR2 YFSETQ. The junction had 6 bases not matched to a gene; V was cut back by 6 bases and J by 1 base. The DNA for the CDR3 is TGCGCCAGCACGCTACTAGCGGATTCCTACAATGAGCAGTTCTTC. Translation: CASTLLADSYNEQFF.

The gene calls are TRBV7-8 and TRBJ2-2, with a tentative D call TRBD2 (5 bases). V was cut by 2 bases and J by 3 bases, with 10 bases left in between. From germline, CDR1 is SGHVS and CDR2 FQNEAQ. The length of the CDR3 is 15 residues. The CDR3, as DNA: TGTGCCAGCAGCTTAACATTGAGGGACACCGGGGAGCTGTTTTTT. Translated, it gives CASSLTLRDTGELFF.

This clonotype has more than one count but fewer than ten. The CDR3 reads CASSLGTSGDSSYEQYF. The CDR3 coding sequence is TGCGCCAGCAGCTTGGGGACTAGCGGGGACAGCTCCTACGAGCAGTACTTC. This chain uses TRBV5-1 with TRBJ2-7, with 12 bases fitting TRBD2. The J segment lost 0 bases and the V segment lost 0 bases, leaving 4 bases of the junction unmatched. The CDR3 length is 17 residues. Looked up from germline, CDR1 is SGHRS and CDR2 is YFSETQ. The full variable domain, in which reference TRBV5-1 and TRBJ2-7 provide the parts outside the CDR3, is KAGVTQTPRYLIKTRGQQVTLSCSPISGHRSVSWYQQTPGQGLQFLFEYFSETQRNKGNFPGRFSGRQFSNSRSEMNVSTLELGDSALYLCASSLGTSGDSSYEQYFGPGTRLTVT.

This clonotype was observed at least ten times. The chain links TRBV5-1 to TRBJ2-1, with 11 positions matching TRBD2. This CDR3 has 15 residues. Trimming took 4 bases from V and 2 from J; bases not matched to a gene: 2. The germline CDR1 and CDR2 sequences are SGHRS and YFSETQ. The CDR3 coding sequence is TGCGCCAGCAGCGCGACTAGCGGGACCTACAATGAGCAGTTCTTC. This translates into CASSATSGTYNEQFF.

This clonotype came up many times. The V call is TRBV7-9, the J call TRBJ2-7; TRBD1 matches 7 bases. Per germline, CDR1 SEHNR and CDR2 FQNEAQ (reference sequence). With V trimmed by 5 bases and J by 3 bases, 7 bases remained unmatched. The CDR3 extends over 14 amino acids. CDR3 DNA sequence: TGTGCCAGCAGCCCCCCCCGGGACAGCTACGAGCAGTACTTC. Its translation: CASSPPRDSYEQYF. The full variable domain, completed using reference TRBV7-9 and TRBJ2-7, is DTGVSQNPRHKITKRGQNVTFRCDPISEHNRLYWYRQTLGQGPEFLTYFQNEAQLEKSRLLSDRFSAERPKGSFSTLEIQRTEQGDSAMYLCASSPPRDSYEQYFGPGTRLTVT.

This clonotype was counted between two and nine times. This chain connects TRBV3-1 to TRBJ2-7; D could derive from TRBD1 or TRBD2 (5 bases each). Trimming took off 2 bases at V and 6 bases at J, with 11 bases between the two ends. The CDR3 spans 13 residues. The germline CDR1 and CDR2 sequences are LGHDT and YNNKEL (reference sequence). The CDR3 reads CASSQPPGAEQYF. The DNA of the CDR3 is TGTGCCAGCAGCCAACCCCCCGGGGCCGAGCAGTACTTC.

The J gene is TRBJ2-7, the V gene TRBV7-2; D gene uncertain. This CDR3 spans 11 amino acids. CDR1 and CDR2 (germline): SGHTA, FQGNSA. V lost 5 bases and J 7 bases, leaving 9 bases between the germline ends. CDR3 sequence reads: CASSPGVEQYF. CDR3 bases: TGTGCCAGCAGCCCCGGCGTGGAGCAGTACTTC.